This entry lists 27 T cell receptor beta chains sequenced from one sample in a study of cytomegalovirus exposure and HLA in healthy donors. The data were produced by immunoSEQ multiplex PCR, yet TCRdb's version contains in-frame clones alone and is incomplete. Of 150,000 to 200,000 clones listed, 85% are singletons. Sample: PBMCs. These receptors were obtained from a man younger than 30 in good health and CMV-seropositive.

The chain uses TRBV6-5 and TRBJ1-2; 9 bases line up with TRBD1. With V trimmed by 7 bases and J by 3 bases, 9 bases remained unmatched. Germline-derived CDR1 and CDR2 are MNHEY and SVGAGI. The CDR3 is made up of 15 amino acids. For the CDR3, the DNA is TGTGCCAGCATCAAGAACCGACAGGGGGACTATGGCTACACCTTC. Protein: CASIKNRQGDYGYTF.

This clone was detected only a few times. The junction shows a germline mismatch at one end, possibly a read error. The chain employs TRBV2 and TRBJ1-1; D is unresolved. CDR1 and CDR2 (germline): SNHLY, FYNNEI. CDR3 size: 11 residues. The CDR3 DNA is TGTGCCAGCCGTCTTAACAGTGAAGCTTTCTTT. As protein: CASRLNSEAFF.

This rearrangement joins TRBV28 to TRBJ1-2; D not certain. V was cut by 6 bases and J by 5 bases, with 7 bases left in between. Per the germline V gene, CDR1 is MDHEN and CDR2 is SYDVKM. CDR3 length: 11 amino acids. Here the CDR3 reads CASRSGYGYTF. DNA of the CDR3: TGTGCCAGCAGATCCGGGTATGGCTACACCTTC.

V and J are TRBV10-3 and TRBJ2-3, with TRBD1 as a possible D gene (5 bases). Trimming pared 10 bases from V and 4 bases from J, leaving 12 bases between. The CDR3 consists of 12 residues. The germline gives CDR1 ENHRY, CDR2 SYGVKD. CDR3 residues: CATHQGPDTQYF. The CDR3 region has the DNA TGTGCCACCCACCAGGGTCCAGATACGCAGTATTTT.

The chain employs TRBV19 and TRBJ2-7; 12 bases align to TRBD2. V trimming: 4 bases; J trimming: 4 bases; junction bases outside the gene matches: 8. The germline V gene encodes CDR1 LNHDA and CDR2 SQIVND (reference sequence). This CDR3 is 16 amino acids long. CDR3 loop: CASSTLTSGSLYEQYF. The CDR3 nucleotides read TGTGCCAGTAGTACCTTGACTAGCGGGAGCCTATACGAGCAGTACTTC.

J is TRBJ2-3 and V is TRBV6-5; a possible D gene is TRBD2 (6 bases). V lost 4 bases to trimming and J lost 3 bases, with 17 bases between them. Germline V gene sequence: CDR1 MNHEY, CDR2 SVGAGI. The CDR3 totals 16 residues. Written as DNA, the CDR3 is TGTGCCAGCAGTTTAGGAGGGGATCGGGGGACAGATACGCAGTATTTT. It encodes CASSLGGDRGTDTQYF.

V usage is TRBV11-2 and J usage is TRBJ2-3, with a possible D match to TRBD2 (6 bases). From germline, CDR1 is SGHAT and CDR2 FQNNGV. CDR3 length: 15 residues. Trimming removed 5 bases at V and 3 bases at J, with 15 bases between. The CDR3 sequence: CASSLLTGSTDTQYF. CDR3 sequence (DNA): TGTGCCAGCAGCCTGCTTACCGGGAGTACAGATACGCAGTATTTT.

The rearrangement uses TRBV28 and TRBJ2-7, with D unresolved. The CDR3 sequence is 11 residues long. The ends were cut back, 4 bases at V and 7 bases at J, with 8 bases in the middle. Germline-derived CDR1 and CDR2 are MDHEN and SYDVKM. CDR3 DNA sequence: TGTGCCAGCAGTTCAATGAGGGAGCAGTACTTC. The encoded protein is CASSSMREQYF.

The V call is TRBV27, the J call TRBJ1-1, with 11 bases aligning to TRBD1. The J segment lost 5 bases and the V segment lost 4 bases, leaving 9 bases of the junction unmatched. The CDR3 contains 16 residues. The germline gives CDR1 MNHEY, CDR2 SMNVEV (reference sequence). The CDR3 nucleotides are TGTGCCAGCAGTTACAGGACAGGGGGCCCGGGGACTGAAGCTTTCTTT. Translating gives CASSYRTGGPGTEAFF.

This chain joins TRBV28 and TRBJ2-7; 10 nucleotides align to TRBD1. Germline CDR1 is MDHEN and CDR2 is SYDVKM. The CDR3 length is 15 residues. The J segment lost 5 bases and the V segment lost 4 bases, leaving 8 bases of the junction unmatched. The CDR3 sequence is CASSSPGQGTHEQYF. The CDR3 DNA reads TGTGCCAGCAGTTCTCCGGGACAGGGGACCCACGAGCAGTACTTC.

In nucleotides, the CDR3 is TGTGCCAGCAGTTCGAGACTAGGACAAGAGACCCAGTACTTC. Amino acid sequence: CASSSRLGQETQYF. The V call is TRBV28, the J call TRBJ2-5; a possible D gene is TRBD2 (6 bases). The CDR3 totals 14 residues. CDR1 and CDR2 (germline): MDHEN, SYDVKM. Trimming left V 4 bases short and J 2 bases short, with 11 bases between.

The rearrangement uses TRBV28 and TRBJ1-5, with 9 bases lining up with TRBD1. CDR3 length: 15 amino acids. V dropped 6 bases and J dropped 5; count of bases not matched to a gene: 8. The germline V gene has CDR1 MDHEN and CDR2 SYDVKM. CDR3 protein: CASRKQGAYDQPQHF. CDR3 nucleotide sequence: TGTGCCAGCAGGAAACAGGGGGCATATGATCAGCCCCAGCATTTT.

This sequence joins TRBV15 and TRBJ1-5; a weak D match, TRBD1 (5 bases). CDR1 LNHNV and CDR2 YYDKDF come from the germline V gene (reference sequence). V was pared by 3 bases and J by 7 bases, with 13 bases between. This CDR3 is 14 amino acids long. DNA of the CDR3: TGTGCCACCAGCAGCAACGACAGATACCAGCCCCAGCATTTT. Amino acids: CATSSNDRYQPQHF.

The CDR3 region is CASSSGQGGEQFF. For the CDR3, the DNA is TGTGCCAGCAGCTCCGGACAGGGGGGTGAGCAGTTCTTC. The chain has TRBV11-1 and TRBJ2-1; 10 bases align to TRBD1. With V trimmed by 4 bases and J by 9 bases, 3 bases remained unmatched. The germline V gene has CDR1 SGHAT and CDR2 FQDESV (reference sequence). There are 13 residues in the CDR3.

The V and J genes are TRBV9 and TRBJ2-1, with D possibly being TRBD2 (6 bases). The CDR3 spans 18 residues. V lost 0 bases, J lost 0 bases, and 16 bases lay in between. Germline V gives CDR1 SGDLS, CDR2 YYNGEE. The DNA for the CDR3 is TGTGCCAGCAGCGTAGGGGGGAGCGGGTCGAGCTCCTACAATGAGCAGTTCTTC. This encodes CASSVGGSGSSSYNEQFF.

V gene TRBV28 combines with J gene TRBJ1-2; 11 nucleotides match TRBD1. Germline lookup yields CDR1 MDHEN and CDR2 SYDVKM. Trimming cost V 5 bases and J 8 bases; bases outside gene matches: 10. The CDR3 extends over 15 amino acids. The CDR3 DNA reads TGTGCCAGCAGTAGCATCGGACAGGGGGCAGTCGGCTACACCTTC. It translates to CASSSIGQGAVGYTF.

This clone was seen just once. This same CDR3 is encoded by further DNA sequences in the sample. The chain employs TRBV30 and TRBJ1-5; TRBD1 agrees at 7 bases. Trimming cost V 1 base and J 4 bases; bases outside gene matches: 1. The germline V gene encodes CDR1 GTSNPN and CDR2 SVGIG (reference sequence). The CDR3 consists of 13 residues. The CDR3 sequence is CAWSGQGNQPQHF. The CDR3 bases are TGTGCCTGGAGTGGACAGGGAAATCAGCCCCAGCATTTT. The entire variable domain, with the rest obtained from reference TRBV30 and TRBJ1-5, is as follows: SQTIHQWPATLVQPVGSPLSLECTVEGTSNPNLYWYRQAAGRGLQLLFYSVGIGQISSEVPQNLSASRPQDRQFILSSKKLLLSDSGFYLCAWSGQGNQPQHFGDGTRLSIL.

J is TRBJ2-3 and V is TRBV5-1; TRBD2 aligns across 11 bases. Germline values: CDR1 SGHRS, CDR2 YFSETQ. The CDR3 covers 17 residues. Unmatched junction bases numbered 9, after V lost 4 bases and J lost 2 bases. The CDR3: CASSPTPSGGFTDTQYF. As DNA, the CDR3 is TGCGCCAGCAGCCCGACCCCTAGCGGGGGGTTCACAGATACGCAGTATTTT.

V usage is TRBV27 and J usage is TRBJ1-3; TRBD1 agrees at 10 bases. The V gene end was trimmed by 5 bases and the J gene end by 4 bases; junction bases not matched to a gene: 5. Germline V gene lookup returns CDR1 MNHEY and CDR2 SMNVEV (reference sequence). CDR3 length: 15 amino acids. This CDR3 reads CASSPGQGGGNTIYF. Here the CDR3 DNA reads TGTGCCAGCAGTCCCGGACAGGGGGGGGGAAACACCATATATTTT.

The chain has TRBV9 and TRBJ2-1; TRBD2 aligns across 11 bases. The CDR3 length is 20 residues. The junction had 15 bases not matched to a gene; V was cut back by 4 bases and J by 0 bases. Germline V CDR1 and CDR2: SGDLS, YYNGEE. The CDR3: CASSSRVSLAGGFSYNEQFF. DNA of the CDR3: TGTGCCAGCAGCTCCCGAGTGAGTCTAGCGGGGGGCTTCTCCTACAATGAGCAGTTCTTC.

The count of this clone is one. This chain links TRBV27 with TRBJ2-1; TRBD1 matches 8 bases. Germline V gene data show CDR1 as MNHEY and CDR2 as SMNVEV (reference sequence). V lost 4 bases, J lost 0 bases, and 5 bases stayed unmatched. CDR3 length: 16 residues. DNA of the CDR3: TGTGCCAGCAGTTGGACAGGGCCGAGCTCCTACAATGAGCAGTTCTTC. This codes for CASSWTGPSSYNEQFF.

The rearrangement uses TRBV28 and TRBJ1-6; TRBD1 matches at 8 bases. The CDR3 loop spans 16 amino acids. V lost 5 bases and J lost 6; bases outside the gene matches: 9. Per the germline V gene, CDR1 is MDHEN and CDR2 is SYDVKM. CDR3: CASSTRQGTLNSPLHF. The CDR3 coding sequence is TGTGCCAGCAGTACAAGACAGGGGACCCTTAATTCACCCCTCCACTTT.

The gene calls are TRBV5-4 and TRBJ2-3; tentative D call: TRBD2 (5 bases). Germline V gene data show CDR1 as SGHNT and CDR2 as YYREEE (reference sequence). Trimming took 9 bases from V and 0 from J, leaving 11 bases between them. The CDR3 contains 13 residues. As DNA, the CDR3 is TGTGCCATAACACGGGGTAGCACAGATACGCAGTATTTT. This encodes CAITRGSTDTQYF.

The chain carries TRBV7-8 and TRBJ1-6; 9 bases match TRBD1. Germline-derived CDR1 and CDR2 are SGHVS and FQNEAQ. This CDR3 has 13 amino acids. V lost 7 bases, J lost 10 bases, and 5 bases stayed unmatched. DNA of the CDR3: TGTGCCAGCACCGACAGGGGGAACTCACCCCTCCACTTT. It yields the protein CASTDRGNSPLHF.

The V call is TRBV2, the J call TRBJ2-2; TRBD1 is a possible D gene (6 bases). The CDR3 is 15 residues long. V gave up 8 bases and J gave up 3 bases, with 16 bases separating them. Germline V CDR1 and CDR2: SNHLY, FYNNEI. The CDR3 reads CASLQGTSYTGELFF. In nucleotides, the CDR3 is TGTGCCAGCCTCCAGGGGACGTCGTACACCGGGGAGCTGTTTTTT.

In its sample, this clone was seen a few times. The V and J genes are TRBV7-9 and TRBJ2-2, with 8 bases matching TRBD1. The CDR3 has 16 amino acids. V was clipped by 3 bases and J by 6 bases; unmatched bases: 9. From germline, CDR1 is SEHNR and CDR2 FQNEAQ (reference sequence). The CDR3 here is CASSFSRTGTAGELFF. The CDR3 nucleotides read TGTGCCAGCAGCTTCTCCCGGACAGGGACTGCCGGGGAGCTGTTTTTT. The full variable domain, with the rest looked up from reference TRBV7-9 and TRBJ2-2, is DTGVSQNPRHKITKRGQNVTFRCDPISEHNRLYWYRQTLGQGPEFLTYFQNEAQLEKSRLLSDRFSAERPKGSFSTLEIQRTEQGDSAMYLCASSFSRTGTAGELFFGEGSRLTVL.

The CDR3 nucleotides read TGCAGCGTTGAGGGGCTAGGGGCCAAAAACATTCAGTACTTC. Translating it yields CSVEGLGAKNIQYF. V usage is TRBV29-1 and J usage is TRBJ2-4; a possible D gene is TRBD1 (5 bases). The CDR3 has 14 residues. The V and J ends lost 3 bases and 1 base respectively, with 10 bases between them. Germline CDR1 SQVTM, CDR2 ANQGSEA.